This is a list of T cell receptor beta chains from one sample in a study of blood T cell repertoires in COVID-19. Using immunoSEQ multiplex PCR, the repertoire was profiled, and TCRdb retains in-frame clones only, with some absent. The top ten clones hold approximately 0.9% of a sample with approximately 500,000 clones, nearly 90% of them seen once. The sample was peripheral blood. These receptor sequences come from a man younger than 30 with COVID-19, enrolled during active disease. Each CDR3 is given with its conserved first and last residue. A D gene is named only where the DNA matches it firmly. The size field is filled for only some rows; it gives once, few, many or a size class.

d_call: TRBD1; clone_size: .; cdr3_length: 15; j_call: TRBJ1-6; v_call: TRBV18; cdr3_nt: TGTGCCAGCTCCCAGGACAGGGGGAAGAATTCACCCCTCCACTTT; cdr3_aa: CASSQDRGKNSPLHF
d_call: .; clone_size: .; cdr3_length: 15; j_call: TRBJ2-1; v_call: TRBV6-2/TRBV6-3; cdr3_nt: TGTGCCAGCAGTTACAACAGGGTTGCGCAGGGTGAGCAGTTCTTC; cdr3_aa: CASSYNRVAQGEQFF
d_call: .; clone_size: .; cdr3_length: 13; j_call: TRBJ2-5; v_call: TRBV23-1; cdr3_nt: TGCGCCAGCAGTCAATCGCAGTGGGAGACCCAGTACTTC; cdr3_aa: CASSQSQWETQYF
d_call: .; clone_size: .; cdr3_length: 13; j_call: TRBJ2-5; v_call: TRBV5-1; cdr3_nt: TGCGCCAGCAGCTTGGACAGCCAAGAGACCCAGTACTTC; cdr3_aa: CASSLDSQETQYF
d_call: TRBD2; clone_size: .; cdr3_length: 16; j_call: TRBJ2-1; v_call: TRBV11-3; cdr3_nt: TGTGCCAGCAGCTTCAGGATAGCGGGTACCTACAATGAGCAGTTCTTC; cdr3_aa: CASSFRIAGTYNEQFF
d_call: .; clone_size: few; cdr3_length: 13; j_call: TRBJ1-1; v_call: TRBV10-2; cdr3_nt: TGCGCCAGCGGGCGGGGGAGTGGGACTGAAGCTTTCTTT; cdr3_aa: CASGRGSGTEAFF
d_call: .; clone_size: .; cdr3_length: 16; j_call: TRBJ2-3; v_call: TRBV24-1; cdr3_nt: TGTGCCACCAGTGACTTCAGAGGGTTGGGCACAGATACGCAGTATTTT; cdr3_aa: CATSDFRGLGTDTQYF
d_call: TRBD1; clone_size: .; cdr3_length: 15; j_call: TRBJ1-2; v_call: TRBV10-3; cdr3_nt: TGTGCCATCAGAGCCGGGACAGAGCCAGGGCGGGGCTACACCTTC; cdr3_aa: CAIRAGTEPGRGYTF
d_call: TRBD1; clone_size: .; cdr3_length: 15; j_call: TRBJ1-6; v_call: TRBV27; cdr3_nt: TGTGCCAGCAAAATCTCGACAGGGGATAATTCACCCCTCCACTTT; cdr3_aa: CASKISTGDNSPLHF
d_call: .; clone_size: .; cdr3_length: 15; j_call: TRBJ2-6; v_call: TRBV5-1; cdr3_nt: TGCGCCAGCAGCTTGGGCAGCTCTGGGGCCAACGTCCTGACTTTC; cdr3_aa: CASSLGSSGANVLTF
d_call: .; clone_size: .; cdr3_length: 14; j_call: TRBJ2-5; v_call: TRBV15; cdr3_nt: TGTGCCACCAGCAGAGACGCCGCCGGCGGGACCCAGTACTTC; cdr3_aa: CATSRDAAGGTQYF
d_call: TRBD1; clone_size: .; cdr3_length: 19; j_call: TRBJ2-5; v_call: TRBV6-1; cdr3_nt: TGTGCCAGCAGTGAGCACGACAGGGTGCCGGGAATCCCACAAGAGACCCAGTACTTC; cdr3_aa: CASSEHDRVPGIPQETQYF
d_call: .; clone_size: .; cdr3_length: 17; j_call: TRBJ2-4; v_call: TRBV5-1; cdr3_nt: TGCGCCAGCAGCTACCCTAGGGAGTCACTAGCCAAAAACATTCAGTACTTC; cdr3_aa: CASSYPRESLAKNIQYF
d_call: .; clone_size: .; cdr3_length: 14; j_call: TRBJ1-2; v_call: TRBV20-1; cdr3_nt: TGCAGTGCTAGTCATGGAGGGAATGTTGCTGGCTACACCTTC; cdr3_aa: CSASHGGNVAGYTF
d_call: TRBD1; clone_size: .; cdr3_length: 13; j_call: TRBJ1-5; v_call: TRBV30; cdr3_nt: TGTGCCTGGAGTGGAACAGGGGATCAGCCCCAGCATTTT; cdr3_aa: CAWSGTGDQPQHF
d_call: .; clone_size: .; cdr3_length: 13; j_call: TRBJ2-7; v_call: TRBV6-5; cdr3_nt: TGTGCCAGCAGTTTTCTCTCCCCCTACGAGCAGTACTTC; cdr3_aa: CASSFLSPYEQYF
d_call: .; clone_size: .; cdr3_length: 15; j_call: TRBJ1-1; v_call: TRBV6-2/TRBV6-3; cdr3_nt: TGTGCCAGCAGTTCAGAATTCAGGGATTGGACTGAAGCTTTCTTT; cdr3_aa: CASSSEFRDWTEAFF
d_call: TRBD2; clone_size: .; cdr3_length: 17; j_call: TRBJ2-7; v_call: TRBV5-6; cdr3_nt: TGTGCCAGCAGCTTACTCCCGGTCAGCGGGGTAACCTACGAGCAGTACTTC; cdr3_aa: CASSLLPVSGVTYEQYF
d_call: TRBD2; clone_size: .; cdr3_length: 15; j_call: TRBJ2-5; v_call: TRBV7-6; cdr3_nt: TGTGCCAGCAGCTTGGGACTAGCGGGGCAAGAGGCCCAGTACTTC; cdr3_aa: CASSLGLAGQEAQYF
d_call: TRBD1; clone_size: .; cdr3_length: 15; j_call: TRBJ1-5; v_call: TRBV18; cdr3_nt: TGTGCCAGCTCAAAAGGGACAGATAGCAATCAGCCCCAGCATTTT; cdr3_aa: CASSKGTDSNQPQHF
d_call: TRBD2; clone_size: .; cdr3_length: 16; j_call: TRBJ2-3; v_call: TRBV4-2; cdr3_nt: TGTGCCAGCAGCGCGGAAGCGGGAGGGCCGGGAGATACGCAGTATTTT; cdr3_aa: CASSAEAGGPGDTQYF
d_call: TRBD2; clone_size: .; cdr3_length: 15; j_call: TRBJ2-7; v_call: TRBV7-8; cdr3_nt: TGTGCCAGCAGCCCTATAGGGACTAGCGGCTACGAGCAGTACTTC; cdr3_aa: CASSPIGTSGYEQYF
d_call: TRBD1; clone_size: .; cdr3_length: 18; j_call: TRBJ1-6; v_call: TRBV14; cdr3_nt: TGTGCCAGCAGCCAAGCTGGCTCGACAGGGCAGAATAATTCACCCCTCCACTTT; cdr3_aa: CASSQAGSTGQNNSPLHF
d_call: .; clone_size: .; cdr3_length: 13; j_call: TRBJ1-1; v_call: TRBV3-1/TRBV3-2; cdr3_nt: TGTGCCAGCAGCCAACAACAGGGCACTGAAGCTTTCTTT; cdr3_aa: CASSQQQGTEAFF
d_call: .; clone_size: .; cdr3_length: 15; j_call: TRBJ2-6; v_call: TRBV6-6; cdr3_nt: TGTGCCAGCAGAGGGGGGGGCTCTGGGGCCAACGTCCTGACTTTC; cdr3_aa: CASRGGGSGANVLTF
d_call: .; clone_size: once; cdr3_length: 16; j_call: TRBJ1-3; v_call: TRBV11-3; cdr3_nt: TGTGCCAGCAGCCCCCGATCGACAGTGATTAGAAACACCATATATTTT; cdr3_aa: CASSPRSTVIRNTIYF
d_call: TRBD1; clone_size: .; cdr3_length: 16; j_call: TRBJ2-2; v_call: TRBV4-1; cdr3_nt: TGCGCCAGCAGCCAAGATAGGGGGACAGGGTCCGGGGAGCTGTTTTTT; cdr3_aa: CASSQDRGTGSGELFF
d_call: TRBD2; clone_size: .; cdr3_length: 15; j_call: TRBJ2-5; v_call: TRBV3-1/TRBV3-2; cdr3_nt: TGTGCCAGCAGCCAGGCACTAGCGGGACCGGGGACCCAGTACTTC; cdr3_aa: CASSQALAGPGTQYF
d_call: TRBD2; clone_size: .; cdr3_length: 15; j_call: TRBJ2-1; v_call: TRBV11-2; cdr3_nt: TGTGCCAGCAGCCTAAGTCTAGCGGGAGTAAATGAGCAGTTCTTC; cdr3_aa: CASSLSLAGVNEQFF
d_call: TRBD2; clone_size: .; cdr3_length: 14; j_call: TRBJ2-1; v_call: TRBV5-1; cdr3_nt: TGCGCCAGCAGGGATAGCGGGGGGATCGGTGAGCAGTTCTTC; cdr3_aa: CASRDSGGIGEQFF
d_call: .; clone_size: once; cdr3_length: 14; j_call: TRBJ2-2; v_call: TRBV27; cdr3_nt: TGTGCCAGCAGTCCCCGACAGGTCACCGGGGAGCTGTTTTTT; cdr3_aa: CASSPRQVTGELFF
d_call: TRBD1; clone_size: .; cdr3_length: 15; j_call: TRBJ2-1; v_call: TRBV10-3; cdr3_nt: TGTGCCATCACCCGGACAGGGAAGACCTACAATGAGCAGTTCTTC; cdr3_aa: CAITRTGKTYNEQFF
d_call: .; clone_size: .; cdr3_length: 14; j_call: TRBJ1-1; v_call: TRBV18; cdr3_nt: TGTGCCAGCTCACCGAATCGGGATAACACTGAAGCTTTCTTT; cdr3_aa: CASSPNRDNTEAFF
d_call: TRBD2; clone_size: once; cdr3_length: 17; j_call: TRBJ2-5; v_call: TRBV7-9; cdr3_nt: TGTGCCAGCAGCTCCTGGCTCGGCGGGGGGCCCGAAGAGACCCAGTACTTC; cdr3_aa: CASSSWLGGGPEETQYF
d_call: TRBD2; clone_size: .; cdr3_length: 17; j_call: TRBJ2-3; v_call: TRBV28; cdr3_nt: TGTGCCAGCAGTTTAGGCGGGACTAGCGGGGGGTTAGATACGCAGTATTTT; cdr3_aa: CASSLGGTSGGLDTQYF
d_call: TRBD1; clone_size: .; cdr3_length: 15; j_call: TRBJ1-5; v_call: TRBV19; cdr3_nt: TGTGCCACCCGGGACAGGGGAATTGGCAATCAGCCCCAGCATTTT; cdr3_aa: CATRDRGIGNQPQHF